This T cell receptor (beta chain) is drawn from a study of T cell responses to AZD1222 COVID-19 vaccine. Study-level findings and limits: Across the whole spike, CD4 TCRs peaked at regions 160-218 and 743-854. Baseline testing showed seropositivity in only a handful of AZD1222 recipients. Donors skewed white British and female; clonal diversity was possibly underestimated.

As regards this clone: No antigen is known for it.

Trimming took 4 bases from V and 8 from J, leaving 12 bases between them. The CDR3 sequence is 13 residues long. The germline gives CDR1 SGHTA, CDR2 FQGTGA. Profiled with immunoSEQ multiplex PCR; TCRdb holds only in-frame clones, not every one. There are 90,000 to 120,000 clones in the sample; about 90% occur only once, and more than 8% lies in the top ten. This material consisted of peripheral blood, taken on day 0 of AZD1222 vaccination. This sequence joins TRBV7-3 and TRBJ2-1, with D unclear. This clonotype originated in an adult in good health. The CDR3 bases are TGTGCCAGCAGCTCCCAAGCTTGGGATGAGCAGTTCTTC. Translated: CASSSQAWDEQFF. Full variable domain (remainder filled in from reference TRBV7-3 and TRBJ2-1): GAGVSQTPSNKVTEKGKYVELRCDPISGHTALYWYRQSLGQGPEFLIYFQGTGAADDSGLPNDRFFAVRPEGSVSTLKIQRTERGDSAVYLCASSSQAWDEQFFGPGTRLTVL.